This TCR beta chain was found in a study of blood T cells in healthy people across ages. Regarding the study as a whole: Naive CD4+ cell counts and diversity both ran higher in long-lived than in aged donors.

Next came a second PCR, run for about 7 to 12 cycles, which used a sample-barcoded 5' primer along with a J-beta primer mix. TCRdb reanalysed the 5' RACE reads using MiXCR and keeps one entry per CDR3 protein. The table has 650,000 to 700,000 distinct CDR3 sequences, about 34% seen once. The CDR3 consists of 14 residues. Trimming took 1 base from V and 12 from J, leaving 16 bases between them. This clonotype occurred many times. Its antigen is still unknown. The TCR sequence derives from an elderly woman in good health. Sequenced material: blood. V usage is TRBV12-3 or TRBV12-4 and J usage is TRBJ2-1, with D uncertain. In DNA, the CDR3 is TGTGCCAGCAGTTTAGGAGATCCACCCCTTATGCAGTTCTTC. This encodes CASSLGDPPLMQFF.